This T cell receptor beta chain originates from a study of beta chain features in type 1 diabetes. The whole isolated RNA underwent reverse transcription, so sequencing captured expressed TCRB transcripts. TCRdb keeps only in-frame clones here, not all; method: immunoSEQ multiplex PCR. The table lists some 150,000 clones, about 13% of them singletons, with roughly 1.4% in the top ten. Via CD45RO/CCR7/CD25/CD127/CD95/CD27, cells of the CD4+ naive, central memory, regulatory and stem cell-like memory subsets were sorted. Study-wide findings and caveats: Shortening of TCRB CDR3s, moderate but significant, appeared in all four CD4+ subsets of Type 1 diabetes patients. Patients and controls would share equally any PCR tilt toward shorter templates. A pattern of fewer insertions and more deletions at VDJ junctions was seen in type 1 diabetes patients.

On this clone itself: The target antigen is unknown.

In germline, CDR1 is SQVTM, CDR2 ANQGSEA. The CDR3 extends over 12 amino acids. The trim removed 7 bases at V and 1 base at J, leaving 3 bases unmatched. The sample consisted of central memory CD4+ T cells from blood. The chain employs TRBV29-1 and TRBJ1-1, with TRBD1 matching 7 bases. The clonotype originates from a young man with type 1 diabetes. CDR3 region: CSAHRGNTEAFF. CDR3 bases: TGCAGCGCCCACAGGGGGAACACTGAAGCTTTCTTT.